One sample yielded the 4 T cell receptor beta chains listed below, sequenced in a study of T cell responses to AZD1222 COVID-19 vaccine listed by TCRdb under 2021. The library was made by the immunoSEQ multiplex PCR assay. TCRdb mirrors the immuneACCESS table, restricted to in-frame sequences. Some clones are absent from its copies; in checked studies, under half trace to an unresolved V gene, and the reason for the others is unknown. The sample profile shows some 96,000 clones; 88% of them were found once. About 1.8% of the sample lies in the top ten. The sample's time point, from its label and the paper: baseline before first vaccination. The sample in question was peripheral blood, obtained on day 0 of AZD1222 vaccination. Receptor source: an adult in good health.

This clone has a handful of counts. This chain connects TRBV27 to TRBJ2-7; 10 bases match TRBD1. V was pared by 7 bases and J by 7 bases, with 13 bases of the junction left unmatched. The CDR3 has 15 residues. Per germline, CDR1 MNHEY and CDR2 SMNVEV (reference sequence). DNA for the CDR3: TGTGCCAGCAACTCCCGGGACAGGGGCTTCGGGGAGCAGTACTTC. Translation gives CASNSRDRGFGEQYF.

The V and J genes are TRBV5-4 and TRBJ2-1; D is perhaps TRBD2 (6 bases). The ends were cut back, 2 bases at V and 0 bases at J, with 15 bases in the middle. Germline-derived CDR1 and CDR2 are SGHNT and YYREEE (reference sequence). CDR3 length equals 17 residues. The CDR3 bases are TGTGCCAGCAGCTTATTTTCCGGGAGTCACTCCTACAATGAGCAGTTCTTC. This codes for CASSLFSGSHSYNEQFF.

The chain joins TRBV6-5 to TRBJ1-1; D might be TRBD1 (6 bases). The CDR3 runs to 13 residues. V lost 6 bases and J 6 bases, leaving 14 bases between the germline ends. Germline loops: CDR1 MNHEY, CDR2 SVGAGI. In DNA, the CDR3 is TGTGCCAGCAGCGCAACAGGGTTCGCTGAAGCTTTCTTT. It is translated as CASSATGFAEAFF.

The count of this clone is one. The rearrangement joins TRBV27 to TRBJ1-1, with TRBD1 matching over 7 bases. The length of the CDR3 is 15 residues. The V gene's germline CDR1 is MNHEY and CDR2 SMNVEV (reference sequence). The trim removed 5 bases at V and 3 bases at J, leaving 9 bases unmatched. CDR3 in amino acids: CASSPYRGGDTEAFF. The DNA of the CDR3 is TGTGCCAGCAGTCCCTACAGGGGCGGTGACACTGAAGCTTTCTTT.